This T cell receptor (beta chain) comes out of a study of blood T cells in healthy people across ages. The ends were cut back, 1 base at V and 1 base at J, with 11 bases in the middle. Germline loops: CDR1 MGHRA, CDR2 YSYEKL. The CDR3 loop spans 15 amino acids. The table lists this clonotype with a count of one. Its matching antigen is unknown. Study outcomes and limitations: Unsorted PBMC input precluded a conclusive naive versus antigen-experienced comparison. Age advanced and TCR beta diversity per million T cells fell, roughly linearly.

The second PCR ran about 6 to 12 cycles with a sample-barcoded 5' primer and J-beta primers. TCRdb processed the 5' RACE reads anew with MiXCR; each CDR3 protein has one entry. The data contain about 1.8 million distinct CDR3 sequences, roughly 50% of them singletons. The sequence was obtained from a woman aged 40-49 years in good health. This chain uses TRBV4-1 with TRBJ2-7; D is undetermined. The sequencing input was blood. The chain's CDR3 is CASSQGWVWSYEQYF. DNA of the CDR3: TGCGCCAGCAGCCAAGGGTGGGTCTGGTCCTACGAGCAGTACTTC.